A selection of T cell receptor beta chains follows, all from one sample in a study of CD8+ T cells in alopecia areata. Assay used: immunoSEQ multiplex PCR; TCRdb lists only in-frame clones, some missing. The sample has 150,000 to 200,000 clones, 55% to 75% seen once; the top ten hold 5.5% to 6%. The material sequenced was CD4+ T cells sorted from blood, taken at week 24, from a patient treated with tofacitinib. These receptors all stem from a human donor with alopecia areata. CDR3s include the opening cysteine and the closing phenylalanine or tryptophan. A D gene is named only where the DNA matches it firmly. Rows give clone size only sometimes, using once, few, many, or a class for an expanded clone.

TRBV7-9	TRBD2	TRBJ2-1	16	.	CASSREGLAGGGEQFF	TGTGCCAGCAGCCGAGAGGGACTAGCGGGAGGAGGTGAGCAGTTCTTC
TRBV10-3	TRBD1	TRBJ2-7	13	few	CAIGRQGAYEQYF	TGTGCCATCGGGAGGCAGGGGGCATACGAGCAGTACTTC
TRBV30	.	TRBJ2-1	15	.	CAWSVSGSAYNEQFF	TGTGCCTGGAGTGTATCAGGGTCTGCATACAATGAGCAGTTCTTC
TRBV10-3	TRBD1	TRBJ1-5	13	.	CAVTGGLNQPQHF	TGTGCCGTTACAGGGGGCCTCAATCAGCCCCAGCATTTT
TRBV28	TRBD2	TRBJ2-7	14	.	CASRLAVGSFEQYF	TGTGCCAGCAGACTAGCGGTTGGCTCGTTCGAGCAGTACTTC
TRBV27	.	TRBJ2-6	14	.	CASSSLPGANVLTF	TGTGCCAGCAGTTCCCTCCCTGGGGCCAACGTCCTGACTTTC
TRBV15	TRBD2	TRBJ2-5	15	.	CATSRETGLGKTQYF	TGTGCCACCAGCAGAGAGACGGGACTAGGAAAGACCCAGTACTTC
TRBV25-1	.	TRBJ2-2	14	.	CASSDPGTTGELFF	TGTGCCAGCAGTGACCCTGGGACCACCGGGGAGCTGTTTTTT
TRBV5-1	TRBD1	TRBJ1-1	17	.	CASSLEGDRGGGTEAFF	TGCGCCAGCAGCTTGGAAGGGGACAGGGGAGGAGGCACTGAAGCTTTCTTT
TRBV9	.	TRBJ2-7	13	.	CASSVTKLGEQYF	TGTGCCAGCAGCGTTACTAAGCTTGGCGAGCAGTACTTC
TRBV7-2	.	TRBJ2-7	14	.	CASSLGRANYEQYF	TGTGCCAGCAGCTTAGGGAGGGCCAACTACGAGCAGTACTTC
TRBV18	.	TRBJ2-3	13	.	CASSRPAGDTQYF	TGTGCCAGCTCAAGGCCCGCCGGCGATACGCAGTATTTT
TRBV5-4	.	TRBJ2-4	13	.	CASSWTGQGRKYF	TGTGCCAGCAGCTGGACGGGGCAGGGTAGGAAGTACTTC
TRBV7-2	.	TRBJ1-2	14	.	CASSHPTARDGYTF	TGTGCCAGCAGTCACCCAACGGCGAGGGATGGCTACACCTTC
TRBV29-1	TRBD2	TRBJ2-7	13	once	CSGRREALGEQYF	TGCAGCGGACGGCGGGAGGCCCTGGGGGAGCAGTACTTC
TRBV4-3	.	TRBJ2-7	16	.	CASSQAGDDPFYEQYF	TGCGCCAGCAGCCAAGCGGGCGACGACCCCTTTTACGAGCAGTACTTC
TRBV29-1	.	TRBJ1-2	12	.	CSGSLFNYGYTF	TGCAGCGGCAGCCTGTTTAACTATGGCTACACCTTC
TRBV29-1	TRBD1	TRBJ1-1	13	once	CSVEQGIGTEAFF	TGCAGCGTCGAACAGGGGATAGGAACTGAAGCTTTCTTT
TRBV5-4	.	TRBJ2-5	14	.	CASSRSGRRETQYF	TGTGCCAGCAGCCGCAGCGGCCGAAGAGAGACCCAGTACTTC
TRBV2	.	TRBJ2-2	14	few	CASSVLRDTGELFF	TGTGCCAGCAGTGTCCTGAGGGACACCGGGGAGCTGTTTTTT
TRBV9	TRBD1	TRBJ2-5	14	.	CASSVSGGTETQYF	TGTGCCAGCAGCGTTTCAGGGGGAACAGAGACCCAGTACTTC
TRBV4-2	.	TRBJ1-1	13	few	CASSRGGFPEAFF	TGTGCCAGCAGCCGGGGGGGGTTTCCTGAAGCTTTCTTT
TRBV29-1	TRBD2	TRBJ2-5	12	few	CSVWQGGETQYF	TGCAGCGTTTGGCAGGGAGGGGAGACCCAGTACTTC
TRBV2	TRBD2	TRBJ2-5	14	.	CASSEGGLQETQYF	TGTGCCAGCAGTGAGGGAGGGCTCCAAGAGACCCAGTACTTC
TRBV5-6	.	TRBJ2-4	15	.	CASSLEVGAKNIQYF	TGTGCCAGCAGCCTCGAAGTTGGAGCCAAAAACATTCAGTACTTC
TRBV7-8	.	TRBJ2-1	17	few	CASSLFIAARAYNEQFF	TGTGCCAGCAGCTTATTTATCGCGGCCCGGGCCTACAATGAGCAGTTCTTC
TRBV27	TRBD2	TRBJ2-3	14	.	CAIRSGSRADTQYF	TGTGCCATCCGGAGCGGGAGTAGGGCAGATACGCAGTATTTT
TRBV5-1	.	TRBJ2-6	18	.	CASSSPGTTDSGANVLTF	TGCGCCAGCAGCTCACCGGGGACAACGGATTCTGGGGCCAACGTCCTGACTTTC
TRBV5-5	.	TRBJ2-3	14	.	CASSSLLSTDTQYF	TGTGCCAGCAGCTCCCTGCTCAGCACAGATACGCAGTATTTT
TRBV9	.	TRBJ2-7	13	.	CASSVYAVGEQYF	TGTGCCAGCAGCGTATACGCCGTTGGCGAGCAGTACTTC
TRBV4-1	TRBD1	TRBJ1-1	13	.	CASSQDQGGRAFF	TGCGCCAGCAGCCAAGATCAGGGGGGACGGGCTTTCTTT
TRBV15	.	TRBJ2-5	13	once	CATSRGGRETQYF	TGTGCCACCAGCAGAGGTGGGCGAGAGACCCAGTACTTC
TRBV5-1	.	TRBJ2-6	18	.	CASSSVIAQRGGANVLTF	TGCGCCAGCAGCTCCGTAATAGCGCAAAGGGGAGGGGCCAACGTCCTGACTTTC
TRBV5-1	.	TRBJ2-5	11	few	CASSSQETQYF	TGCGCCAGCAGCTCTCAAGAGACCCAGTACTTC
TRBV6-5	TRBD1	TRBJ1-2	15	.	CASSSPGQGVHGYTF	TGTGCCAGCAGTTCGCCGGGACAGGGGGTCCATGGCTACACCTTC
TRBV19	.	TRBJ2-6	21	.	CASSAEDRGTSAGSGANVLTF	TGTGCCAGTAGTGCCGAGGACAGGGGGACTAGCGCCGGCTCTGGGGCCAACGTCCTGACTTTC
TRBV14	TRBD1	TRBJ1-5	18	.	CASSQARDRGNSNQPQHF	TGTGCCAGCAGCCAGGCCCGGGACAGGGGAAATAGCAATCAGCCCCAGCATTTT